The rows below give T cell receptor beta chains drawn from one sample of a study of blood T cell repertoires in COVID-19. Sequenced by immunoSEQ multiplex PCR; TCRdb stores in-frame clones only, minus some. The profile shows about 250,000 clones, 80% to 90% of them singletons. Specimen: peripheral blood. The origin of the receptors is a woman aged 25 to 39 with active or convalescent COVID-19. Both conserved end residues are part of each CDR3. Each record gives: J gene, CDR3 length, V gene, CDR3 protein.

J: TRBJ1-1; length: 13; V: TRBV5-6; CDR3: CASSSQLNTEAFF
J: TRBJ1-3; length: 14; V: TRBV6-5; CDR3: CASMRLASGNTIYF
J: TRBJ1-3; length: 16; V: TRBV10-3; CDR3: CAISESGHRSGNTIYF
J: TRBJ1-2; length: 16; V: TRBV5-6; CDR3: CASSHRRTGNVYGYTF
J: TRBJ1-1; length: 18; V: TRBV23-1; CDR3: CASSPCRQGENPGTEAFF
J: TRBJ2-3; length: 14; V: TRBV2; CDR3: CASSSQGAGDTQYF
J: TRBJ1-1; length: 13; V: TRBV19; CDR3: CASTPTGRTEAFF
J: TRBJ1-1; length: 12; V: TRBV12-5; CDR3: CASGARYLWAFF
J: TRBJ2-7; length: 14; V: TRBV19; CDR3: CASSWDRSSPEQYF
J: TRBJ1-2; length: 14; V: TRBV28; CDR3: CASRLYGGTTGYTF
J: TRBJ1-5; length: 16; V: TRBV10-3; CDR3: CAISELFGGGGQPQHF
J: TRBJ2-2; length: 16; V: TRBV9; CDR3: CASSGTGGGLTGELFF
J: TRBJ1-2; length: 14; V: TRBV19; CDR3: CASSLGQWTYGYTF
J: TRBJ2-3; length: 14; V: TRBV7-2; CDR3: CASSSTGLSDTQYF
J: TRBJ1-3; length: 12; V: TRBV2; CDR3: CASSERDNTIYF
J: TRBJ1-3; length: 16; V: TRBV30; CDR3: CAWNRDRGHSGNTIYF
J: TRBJ2-3; length: 16; V: TRBV7-2; CDR3: CASSSTRDRTTDTQYF
J: TRBJ1-5; length: 13; V: TRBV19; CDR3: CASSTTGKEPQHF
J: TRBJ2-1; length: 15; V: TRBV7-9; CDR3: CASSGAGGPLQGQFF
J: TRBJ1-5; length: 11; V: TRBV7-9; CDR3: CASSGTGGMHF
J: TRBJ2-2; length: 15; V: TRBV6-5; CDR3: CASSLGTGLAGELFF
J: TRBJ1-1; length: 15; V: TRBV7-2; CDR3: CASSTQGGGGTEAFF
J: TRBJ2-1; length: 14; V: TRBV15; CDR3: CATSRAISGNEQFF
J: TRBJ1-2; length: 16; V: TRBV4-2; CDR3: CASSQTGQGRHYGYTF
J: TRBJ1-1; length: 13; V: TRBV2; CDR3: CASSESTQRQAFF
J: TRBJ2-3; length: 15; V: TRBV5-1; CDR3: CASILSGTSTDTQYF
J: TRBJ2-6; length: 14; V: TRBV6-4; CDR3: CASREGSGANVLTF
J: TRBJ1-4; length: 17; V: TRBV9; CDR3: CASSPRGQVLEGEKLFF
J: TRBJ1-1; length: 15; V: TRBV7-2; CDR3: CASSMTGLMNTEAFF
J: TRBJ2-5; length: 17; V: TRBV7-2; CDR3: CASSPSGLAGGQETQYF
J: TRBJ2-1; length: 15; V: TRBV5-1; CDR3: CASSWSGGANNEQFF
J: TRBJ1-4; length: 13; V: TRBV14; CDR3: CASSVAQGGKLFF
J: TRBJ1-1; length: 16; V: TRBV18; CDR3: CASSALSGGGTTEAFF
J: TRBJ2-1; length: 16; V: TRBV18; CDR3: CASSPATSGGLNEQFF
J: TRBJ1-3; length: 16; V: TRBV11-2; CDR3: CASSLDNRVSGNTIYF
J: TRBJ1-5; length: 11; V: TRBV5-8; CDR3: CASSPGGPQHF
J: TRBJ1-5; length: 17; V: TRBV2; CDR3: CASSRGGGRISNQPQHF
J: TRBJ1-1; length: 20; V: TRBV6-2/TRBV6-3; CDR3: CASSYSIVSGFRVKDTEAFF
J: TRBJ2-7; length: 12; V: TRBV3-1/TRBV3-2; CDR3: CASSTGVREQYF
J: TRBJ1-4; length: 18; V: TRBV3-1/TRBV3-2; CDR3: CASSQVGVGGTGTEKLFF
J: TRBJ1-2; length: 13; V: TRBV11-2; CDR3: CASTPPTGSGYTF
J: TRBJ2-6; length: 13; V: TRBV10-3; CDR3: CAISHPGANVLTF
J: TRBJ1-2; length: 15; V: TRBV28; CDR3: CASITRDRILNGYTF
J: TRBJ1-2; length: 14; V: TRBV28; CDR3: CASSRGQAFYGYTF
J: TRBJ2-2; length: 16; V: TRBV3-1/TRBV3-2; CDR3: CASSPLSLGGAGELFF
J: TRBJ2-7; length: 16; V: TRBV4-1; CDR3: CASSQDVAGGHYEQYF
J: TRBJ2-3; length: 15; V: TRBV7-3; CDR3: CASSWAGAHTDTQYF
J: TRBJ2-7; length: 16; V: TRBV6-2/TRBV6-3; CDR3: CASSYSPRSGGDEQYF
J: TRBJ2-1; length: 15; V: TRBV4-1; CDR3: CASSHGQGAYNEQFF
J: TRBJ1-2; length: 16; V: TRBV27; CDR3: CASRRTDRAPNYGYTF
J: TRBJ2-7; length: 16; V: TRBV5-5; CDR3: CASSLSPGPQAIEQYF
J: TRBJ1-2; length: 14; V: TRBV6-5; CDR3: CASSLDGTGYGYTF
J: TRBJ2-2; length: 15; V: TRBV5-1; CDR3: CASSVSTGGTGELFF